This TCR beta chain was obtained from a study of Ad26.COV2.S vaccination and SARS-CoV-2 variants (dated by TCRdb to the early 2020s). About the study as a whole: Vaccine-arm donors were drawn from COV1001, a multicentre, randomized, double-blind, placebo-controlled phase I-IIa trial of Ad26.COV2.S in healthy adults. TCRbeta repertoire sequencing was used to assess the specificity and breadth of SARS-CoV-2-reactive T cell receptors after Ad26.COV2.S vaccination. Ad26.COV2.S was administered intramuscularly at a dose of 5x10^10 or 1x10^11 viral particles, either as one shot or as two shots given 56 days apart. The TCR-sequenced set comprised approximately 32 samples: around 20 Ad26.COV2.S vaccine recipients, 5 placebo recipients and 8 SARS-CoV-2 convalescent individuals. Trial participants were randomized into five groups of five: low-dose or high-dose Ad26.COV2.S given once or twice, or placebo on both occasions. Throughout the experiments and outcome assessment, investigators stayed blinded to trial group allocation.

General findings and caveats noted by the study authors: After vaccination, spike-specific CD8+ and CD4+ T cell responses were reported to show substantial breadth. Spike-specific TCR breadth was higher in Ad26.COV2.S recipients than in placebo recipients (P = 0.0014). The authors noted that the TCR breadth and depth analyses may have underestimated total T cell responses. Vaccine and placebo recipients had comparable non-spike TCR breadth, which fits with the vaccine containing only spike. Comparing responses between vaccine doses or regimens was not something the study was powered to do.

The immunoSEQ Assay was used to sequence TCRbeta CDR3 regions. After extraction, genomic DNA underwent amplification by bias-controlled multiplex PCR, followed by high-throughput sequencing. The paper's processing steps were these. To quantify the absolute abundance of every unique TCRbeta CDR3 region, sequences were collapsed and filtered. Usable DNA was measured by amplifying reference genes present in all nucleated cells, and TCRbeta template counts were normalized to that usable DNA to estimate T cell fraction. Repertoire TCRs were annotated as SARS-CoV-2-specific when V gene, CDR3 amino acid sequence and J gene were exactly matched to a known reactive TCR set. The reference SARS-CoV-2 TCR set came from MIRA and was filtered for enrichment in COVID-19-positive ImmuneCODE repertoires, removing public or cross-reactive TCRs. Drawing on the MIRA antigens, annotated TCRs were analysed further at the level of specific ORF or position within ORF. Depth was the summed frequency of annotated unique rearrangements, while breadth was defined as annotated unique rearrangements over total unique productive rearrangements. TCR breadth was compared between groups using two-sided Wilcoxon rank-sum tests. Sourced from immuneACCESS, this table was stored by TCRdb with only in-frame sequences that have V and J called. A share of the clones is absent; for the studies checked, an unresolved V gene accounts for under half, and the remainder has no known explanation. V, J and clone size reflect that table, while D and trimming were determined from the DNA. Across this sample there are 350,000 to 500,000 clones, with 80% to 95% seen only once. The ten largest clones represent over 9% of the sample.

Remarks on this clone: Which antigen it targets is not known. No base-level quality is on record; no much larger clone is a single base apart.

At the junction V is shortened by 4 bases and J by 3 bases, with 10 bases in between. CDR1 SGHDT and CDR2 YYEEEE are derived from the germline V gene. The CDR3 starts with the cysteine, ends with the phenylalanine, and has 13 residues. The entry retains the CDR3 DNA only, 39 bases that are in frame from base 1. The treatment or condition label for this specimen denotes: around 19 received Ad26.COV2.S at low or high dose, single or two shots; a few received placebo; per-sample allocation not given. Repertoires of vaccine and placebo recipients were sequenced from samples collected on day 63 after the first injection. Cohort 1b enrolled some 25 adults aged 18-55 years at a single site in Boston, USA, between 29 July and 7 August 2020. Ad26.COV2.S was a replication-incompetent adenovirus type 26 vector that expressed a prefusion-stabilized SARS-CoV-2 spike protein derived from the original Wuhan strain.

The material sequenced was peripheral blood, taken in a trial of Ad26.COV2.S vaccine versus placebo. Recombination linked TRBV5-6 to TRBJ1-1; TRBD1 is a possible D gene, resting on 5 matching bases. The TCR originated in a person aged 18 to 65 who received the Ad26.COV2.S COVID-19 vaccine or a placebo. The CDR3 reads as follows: CASSRRGDTEAFF. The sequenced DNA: TGTGCCAGCAGCCGCCGGGGGGACACTGAAGCTTTCTTT.